What follows is one T cell receptor (beta chain) and its context. Its antigen is undetermined. These data come from a study of cytomegalovirus exposure and HLA in healthy donors. Study outcomes and limitations: Clonal expansion, a later analysis showed, was greater in HLA-associated TCR beta chains than in equally common others. Some V segments, including TRBV6-2 and TRBV6-3, were excluded as indistinguishable. Relative to the approximately 700-donor mean, N-insertions were reportedly fewer in an Asian-associated ancestry cluster in a later analysis.

In the PCR, 60 Vbeta and 13 Jbeta primers were used. As handled by the study authors: The authors later counted roughly 76 million unique TCR beta chains, 8.5 million to 13 million of them shared. TCRdb's table, derived via immunoSEQ multiplex PCR, lists solely in-frame clones and lacks some. V and J calls and clone size follow that table, whereas D and trimming were derived from the DNA. The sample consists of roughly 120,000 clones, about 79% of them appearing once. This CDR3 is built from 16 residues. The V and J ends lost 7 bases and 4 bases, in that order; junction bases with no gene match: 7. Germline V gene data show CDR1 as LNHDA and CDR2 as SQIVND (reference sequence).

Sequenced input: PBMCs. The sequence was obtained from a woman aged 18 to 35 in good health and CMV-seropositive. The chain uses TRBV19 and TRBJ2-2, with 12 bases aligning to TRBD1. The CDR3 region has the DNA TGTGCCAGTACGCCGGGACAGGGGGCTGGCACCGGGGAGCTGTTTTTT. Protein product: CASTPGQGAGTGELFF.